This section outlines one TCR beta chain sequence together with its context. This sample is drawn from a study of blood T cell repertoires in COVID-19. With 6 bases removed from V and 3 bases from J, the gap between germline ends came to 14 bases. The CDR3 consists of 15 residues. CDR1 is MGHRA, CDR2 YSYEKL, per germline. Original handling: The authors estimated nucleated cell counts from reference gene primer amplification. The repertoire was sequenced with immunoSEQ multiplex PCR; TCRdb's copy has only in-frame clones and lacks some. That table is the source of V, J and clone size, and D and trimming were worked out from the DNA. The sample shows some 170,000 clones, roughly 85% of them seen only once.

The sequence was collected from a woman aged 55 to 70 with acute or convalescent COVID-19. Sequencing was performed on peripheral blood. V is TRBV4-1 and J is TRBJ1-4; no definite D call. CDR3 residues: CASRRTEGANEKLFF. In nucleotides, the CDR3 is TGCGCCAGCAGGAGAACTGAGGGAGCTAATGAAAAACTGTTTTTT.